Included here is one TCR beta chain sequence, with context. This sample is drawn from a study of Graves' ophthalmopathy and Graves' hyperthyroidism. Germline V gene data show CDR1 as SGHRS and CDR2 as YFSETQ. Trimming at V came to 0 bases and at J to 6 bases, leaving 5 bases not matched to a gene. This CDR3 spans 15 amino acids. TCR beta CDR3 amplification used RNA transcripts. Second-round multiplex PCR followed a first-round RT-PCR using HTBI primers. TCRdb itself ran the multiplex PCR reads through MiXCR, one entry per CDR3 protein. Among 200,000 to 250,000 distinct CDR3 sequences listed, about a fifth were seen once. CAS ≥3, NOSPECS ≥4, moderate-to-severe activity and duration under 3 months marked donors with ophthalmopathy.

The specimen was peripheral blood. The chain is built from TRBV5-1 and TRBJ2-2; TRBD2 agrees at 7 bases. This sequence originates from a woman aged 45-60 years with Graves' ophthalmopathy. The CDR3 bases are TGCGCCAGCAGCTTGGAGGGACTACCAGCCGGGGAGCTGTTTTTT. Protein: CASSLEGLPAGELFF.